This T cell receptor beta chain appears in the sequencing data of a study of shared clonotypes between healthy human individuals. Study as a whole: A few men and a couple of women, aged 18 to 49, were donors. Researchers assigned three CD4 naive, three CD4 memory, two CD8 naive and one CD8 memory plate to each donor.

Some clones are missing from TCRdb's copy, which holds only in-frame ones; the method was immunoSEQ multiplex PCR. Seen here are about 1.1 million clones, approximately 80% observed once, and the top ten hold 0.85% to 1%. General study findings and limits: Inspection by rarefaction showed sorted-subset sequencing to be incomplete despite large depth.

Naive CD45RA+ and memory CD45RA-negative subsets were split from CD4+ cells. There are a few counts of this clone. Its antigen is unknown. Germline V gene sequence: CDR1 KGHSH, CDR2 LQKENI. CDR3 length: 15 amino acids. The V end lost 2 bases, the J end lost 1 base, and 12 bases lay between the germline ends. This sequence originates from a man between 18 and 35 years old in good health. Some clones in this sample may be carry-over from other donors' samples. The sample was memory CD4+ T cells from PBMCs. Subset reported: CD45RA-negative fraction. The rearrangement joins TRBV18 to TRBJ2-7; a possible D gene is TRBD2 (7 bases). The CDR3 DNA follows: TGTGCCAGCTCACCATATGAGGGGGGGTCCTACGAGCAGTACTTC. Translating gives CASSPYEGGSYEQYF.